The clone carrying this TCR beta chain showed up just once. Assay: immunoSEQ multiplex PCR; the TCRdb copy retains only in-frame clones and omits some. The data hold some 29,000 clones, with around nine tenths observed a single time. The sample belongs to a study of T cell clonotyping in hematopoietic cell transplantation. CDR1 is SGHRS and CDR2 is YFSETQ in the germline V gene. The CDR3 loop spans 15 amino acids. The germline V and J ends were trimmed by 0 bases and 3 bases, with 9 bases remaining between them. This sequence joins TRBV5-1 and TRBJ2-2; D unresolved. This material consisted of PBMCs, taken 100 days after allogeneic stem cell transplant. This TCR derives from a female patient between 50 and 60 years old who had an allogeneic stem cell transplant from a related donor, so the T cells may come from the graft donor. Some clones in this sample may be carry-over from other donors' samples. CDR3 region: CASSLGVADTGELFF. The CDR3 DNA sequence: TGCGCCAGCAGCTTGGGGGTTGCGGACACCGGGGAGCTGTTTTTT.